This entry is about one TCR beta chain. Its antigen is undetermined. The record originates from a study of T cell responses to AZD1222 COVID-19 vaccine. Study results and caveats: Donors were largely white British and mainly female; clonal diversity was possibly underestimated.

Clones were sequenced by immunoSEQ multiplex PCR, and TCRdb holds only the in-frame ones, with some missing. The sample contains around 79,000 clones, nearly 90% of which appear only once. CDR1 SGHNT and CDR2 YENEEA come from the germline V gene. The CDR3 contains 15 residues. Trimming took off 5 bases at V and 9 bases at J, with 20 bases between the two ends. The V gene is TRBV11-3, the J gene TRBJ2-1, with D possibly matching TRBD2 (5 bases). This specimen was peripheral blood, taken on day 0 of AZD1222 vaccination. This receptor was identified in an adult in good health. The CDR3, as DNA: TGTGCCAGCAGCCACACCCGGTCGGTGGGGAGTGAGCAGTTCTTC. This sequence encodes CASSHTRSVGSEQFF.